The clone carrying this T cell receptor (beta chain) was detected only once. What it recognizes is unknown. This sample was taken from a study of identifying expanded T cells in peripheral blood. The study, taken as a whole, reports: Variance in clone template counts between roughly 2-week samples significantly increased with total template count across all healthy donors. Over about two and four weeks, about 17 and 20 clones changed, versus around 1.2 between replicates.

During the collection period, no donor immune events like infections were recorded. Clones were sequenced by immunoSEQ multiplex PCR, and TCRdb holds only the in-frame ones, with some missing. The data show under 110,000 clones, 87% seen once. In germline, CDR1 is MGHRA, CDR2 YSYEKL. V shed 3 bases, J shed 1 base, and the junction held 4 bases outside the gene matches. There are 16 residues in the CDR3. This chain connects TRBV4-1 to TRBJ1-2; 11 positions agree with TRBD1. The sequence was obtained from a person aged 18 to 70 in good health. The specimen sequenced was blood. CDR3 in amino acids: CASSQVGQGVNYGYTF. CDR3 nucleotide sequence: TGCGCCAGCAGCCAGGTGGGACAGGGGGTTAACTATGGCTACACCTTC.